Presented here are 18 T cell receptor beta chains from one specimen sequenced in a study of beta chain features in type 1 diabetes. Isolated RNA was reverse transcribed in full, so expressed TCRB transcripts were sequenced. Measured with immunoSEQ multiplex PCR; TCRdb has only the in-frame clones, and not every one. The repertoire includes about 650,000 clones, roughly 12% of them detected once, and more than 0.1% sits in the top ten. Which antigens these TCRs recognize remains unknown. Study results and limitations: Moderate yet significant TCRB CDR3 shortening was seen in Type 1 diabetes patients in all four CD4+ subsets.

The sequencing sample was made of naive CD4+ T cells from blood. These receptors all come from a man aged 25 to 40 with type 1 diabetes.

Here the CDR3 reads CAISESRSGTFQETQYF. The CDR3 DNA is TGTGCCATCAGTGAGTCTAGGAGCGGGACCTTTCAAGAGACCCAGTACTTC. The V gene is TRBV10-3, the J gene TRBJ2-5, with TRBD2 matching over 7 bases. The CDR3 has 17 residues. The germline V gene encodes CDR1 ENHRY and CDR2 SYGVKD. V dropped 0 bases and J dropped 2; count of bases not matched to a gene: 9.

This clone was seen ten or more times. The V gene is TRBV7-9, the J gene TRBJ2-4; D call uncertain. CDR1 and CDR2 from the germline V gene are SEHNR and FQNEAQ (reference sequence). Trimming removed 0 bases at V and 10 bases at J, with 7 bases between. This CDR3 comprises 12 residues. CDR3 nucleotides: TGTGCCAGCAGCTTAGCTGTCGGTATTCAGTACTTC. Translation: CASSLAVGIQYF.

This clone was seen a few times. A junction end diverges from the germline sequence, so it may reflect a read error. The rearrangement links TRBV10-3 to TRBJ1-5; 9 nucleotides line up with TRBD1. Germline CDR1 is ENHRY and CDR2 is SYGVKD. CDR3 length: 13 residues. The CDR3 reads CSVGTGINQPQHF. The CDR3 DNA sequence: TGCTCTGTGGGGACAGGGATAAATCAGCCCCAGCATTTT.

The rearrangement joins TRBV10-3 to TRBJ2-5, with 9 bases aligning to TRBD2. The CDR3 consists of 14 residues. CDR1 ENHRY and CDR2 SYGVKD come from the germline V gene. J lost 1 base, V lost 6 bases, and 3 bases had no gene match. The CDR3 spells CAIRIAGAQETQYF. The DNA of the CDR3 is TGTGCCATCAGGATAGCGGGGGCCCAAGAGACCCAGTACTTC.

This chain uses TRBV5-4 with TRBJ1-1, with 9 nucleotides matching TRBD1. The V and J ends lost 3 bases and 5 bases, in that order; junction bases with no gene match: 11. The germline V gene has CDR1 SGHNT and CDR2 YYREEE (reference sequence). This CDR3 spans 16 amino acids. The CDR3 is CASSSHLQGADTEAFF. The CDR3 bases are TGTGCCAGCAGCTCCCACTTACAGGGGGCGGATACTGAAGCTTTCTTT.

Of note for this clone: This CDR3 is also generated by other DNA sequences in the sample. The rearrangement links TRBV29-1 to TRBJ1-4; the match to TRBD1 covers 7 bases. Germline V gene lookup returns CDR1 SQVTM and CDR2 ANQGSEA. The V gene end was trimmed by 3 bases and the J gene end by 5 bases; junction bases not matched to a gene: 0. The CDR3 has 12 amino acids. The CDR3 DNA is TGCAGCGTTGACAGGGGGAATGAAAAACTGTTTTTT. Translated: CSVDRGNEKLFF.

The chain carries TRBV18 and TRBJ2-7; D might be TRBD2 (5 bases). The CDR3 consists of 15 residues. Between the trimmed V and J ends, which lost 3 bases and 5 bases, there was a span of 17 bases. Germline V lookup: CDR1 KGHSH, CDR2 LQKENI. The CDR3, as DNA: TGTGCCAGCTCACCCCGCGAAGGGAAGAGGGACGAGCAGTACTTC. Protein sequence: CASSPREGKRDEQYF.

The V and J genes are TRBV28 and TRBJ2-5; TRBD2 agrees at 10 bases. The CDR3 consists of 15 residues. CDR1 and CDR2 (germline): MDHEN, SYDVKM. V was pared by 3 bases and J by 3 bases, with 4 bases of the junction left unmatched. The CDR3 coding sequence is TGTGCCAGCAGTTTTAGCGGGGGGAGGAAAGAGACCCAGTACTTC. Encoded protein: CASSFSGGRKETQYF.

This chain links TRBV10-3 with TRBJ2-1, with D hard to call. The CDR3 has 15 amino acids. V shed 0 bases and J shed 7 bases, with 13 bases lying between them. Germline V gene sequence: CDR1 ENHRY, CDR2 SYGVKD. The CDR3 protein is CAISESNSQKNEQFF. The CDR3 bases are TGTGCCATCAGTGAGTCGAACAGCCAGAAAAATGAGCAGTTCTTC.

This chain joins TRBV6-5 and TRBJ1-6; 8 bases map to TRBD1. V shed 5 bases and J 7 bases; nucleotides not matched to a gene: 7. The germline V gene has CDR1 MNHEY and CDR2 SVGAGI. The CDR3 is 15 residues long. In nucleotides, the CDR3 is TGTGCCAGCAGTCCAGACAGGGGAGGAAATTCACCCCTCCACTTT. The encoded protein is CASSPDRGGNSPLHF.

The V gene is TRBV20-1, the J gene TRBJ2-5; D unresolved. Trimming cost V 6 bases and J 5 bases, with 10 bases left between them. This CDR3 region has 11 residues. Germline CDR1 is DFQATT and CDR2 is SNEGSKA (reference sequence). The CDR3 protein is CSAYGRETQYF. CDR3 DNA: TGCAGTGCCTACGGTCGGGAGACCCAGTACTTC.

The V call is TRBV10-3, the J call TRBJ2-7; D remains unclear. The CDR3 contains 13 residues. Germline V gene sequence: CDR1 ENHRY, CDR2 SYGVKD. Trimming removed 1 base at V and 5 bases at J, with 9 bases between. The CDR3 reads CAISELEAHEQYF. The CDR3 nucleotides are TGTGCCATCAGTGAGTTGGAAGCCCACGAGCAGTACTTC.

This rearrangement joins TRBV7-8 to TRBJ1-2; no firm D call. The CDR3 has 15 residues. V dropped 4 bases and J dropped 4 bases, with 16 bases sitting between them. Per the germline V gene, CDR1 is SGHVS and CDR2 is FQNEAQ. Written as DNA, the CDR3 is TGTGCCAGCAGCTCTAGTACTATTTTTGGCTATGGCTACACCTTC. It translates to CASSSSTIFGYGYTF.

This clone was counted between two and nine times. Other nucleotide sequences in the sample specify the same CDR3. The chain is built from TRBV30 and TRBJ2-5, with D possibly TRBD2 on 5 matching bases. Trimming took off 1 base at V and 5 bases at J, with 8 bases between the two ends. The CDR3 runs 12 residues. CDR1 is GTSNPN, CDR2 SVGIG, per germline (reference sequence). CDR3 bases: TGTGCCTGGAGTGCCTCGGGGGAGACCCAGTACTTC. As protein: CAWSASGETQYF.

V is TRBV7-9 and J is TRBJ2-3; tentative D call: TRBD1 (6 bases). The germline V gene encodes CDR1 SEHNR and CDR2 FQNEAQ (reference sequence). There are 13 residues in the CDR3. V dropped 5 bases and J dropped 3 bases, with 9 bases sitting between them. The CDR3 DNA sequence: TGTGCCAGCAGCCCCCAGGGGACAGATACGCAGTATTTT. Translated, it gives CASSPQGTDTQYF. The full variable domain, completed using reference TRBV7-9 and TRBJ2-3, is DTGVSQNPRHKITKRGQNVTFRCDPISEHNRLYWYRQTLGQGPEFLTYFQNEAQLEKSRLLSDRFSAERPKGSFSTLEIQRTEQGDSAMYLCASSPQGTDTQYFGPGTRLTVL.

The table lists this clone with a few counts. The J gene is TRBJ2-5, the V gene TRBV6-5; TRBD2 matches at 7 bases. The CDR3 is 16 residues long. CDR1 is MNHEY, CDR2 SVGAGI, per germline. The V and J ends lost 0 bases and 5 bases, in that order; junction bases with no gene match: 9. The CDR3 nucleotides read TGTGCCAGCAGTTACTCCGGGACTACCCTAGGGGAGACCCAGTACTTC. It is translated as CASSYSGTTLGETQYF.

The rearrangement joins TRBV4-3 to TRBJ2-4; D call uncertain. Per the germline V gene, CDR1 is LGHNA and CDR2 is YSLEER. The V gene lost 0 bases and the J gene lost 12 bases, with 15 bases spanning the gap. The CDR3 is 14 residues long. The CDR3 protein is CASSQDLGRWAQYF. CDR3 nucleotides: TGCGCCAGCAGCCAAGATTTGGGCCGATGGGCTCAGTACTTC.

CDR3 nucleotide sequence: TGTGCCAGCAGCCCCCCGGGACAGGGAGCAGATACGCAGTATTTT. This codes for CASSPPGQGADTQYF. This chain links TRBV4-2 with TRBJ2-3; 9 nucleotides match TRBD1. J was trimmed by 4 bases and V by 4 bases; bases with no gene match: 6. This CDR3 has 15 amino acids. Per the germline V gene, CDR1 is LGHNA and CDR2 is YNFKEQ.